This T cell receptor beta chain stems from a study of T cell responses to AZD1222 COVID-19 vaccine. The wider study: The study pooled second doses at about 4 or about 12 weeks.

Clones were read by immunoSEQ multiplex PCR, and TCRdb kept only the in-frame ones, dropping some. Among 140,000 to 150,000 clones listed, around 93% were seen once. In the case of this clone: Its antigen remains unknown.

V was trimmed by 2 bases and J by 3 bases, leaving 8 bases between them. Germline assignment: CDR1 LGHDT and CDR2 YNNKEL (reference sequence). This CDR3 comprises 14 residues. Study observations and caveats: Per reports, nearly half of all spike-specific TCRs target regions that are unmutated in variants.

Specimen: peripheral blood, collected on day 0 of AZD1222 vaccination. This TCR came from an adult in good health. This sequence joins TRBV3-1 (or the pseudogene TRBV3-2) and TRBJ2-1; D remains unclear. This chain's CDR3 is CASSQKVGYNEQFF. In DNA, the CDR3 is TGTGCCAGCAGCCAAAAGGTCGGCTACAATGAGCAGTTCTTC.